The rows below give T cell receptor beta chains drawn from one sample of a study of cytomegalovirus exposure and HLA in healthy donors. Generated by immunoSEQ multiplex PCR, the TCRdb table keeps only in-frame clones and is missing some. The sample contains about 160,000 clones, over 75% of which appear only once. Input material: PBMCs. All receptors come from a middle-aged man in good health and CMV-seronegative. The CDR3 runs from the conserved cysteine through the conserved F or W. The D gene is left open where the match is weak. Expanded clones get a size class; other rows say once, few or many, or leave the size out.

TRBV4-1	15	.	TRBJ2-7	.	TGCGCCAGCAGCCAAGAGGGCCGAAGCTCCTACGAGCAGTACTTC	CASSQEGRSSYEQYF
TRBV7-9	13	.	TRBJ1-5	.	TGTGCCAGCAGCTTGCGGGACAATCAGCCCCAGCATTTT	CASSLRDNQPQHF
TRBV6-4	15	TRBD2	TRBJ2-3	few	TGTGCCAGCAGTGGGACTAGCGGGGGGACAGATACGCAGTATTTT	CASSGTSGGTDTQYF
TRBV5-4	13	TRBD1	TRBJ2-7	few	TGTGCCAGCAGGGGACAGGGTTCCGATGAGCAGTACTTC	CASRGQGSDEQYF
TRBV5-1	13	TRBD1	TRBJ2-5	.	TGCGCCAGCAGCAGGGACAGCCAAGAGACCCAGTACTTC	CASSRDSQETQYF
TRBV12-5	15	TRBD1	TRBJ2-5	.	TGTGCTAGTGGTTCGGGACAGTCGATGGGGGAGACCCAGTACTTC	CASGSGQSMGETQYF
TRBV6-1	12	.	TRBJ2-7	.	TGTGCCAGCAGTCCCGACATCTACGAGCAGTACTTC	CASSPDIYEQYF
TRBV7-9	14	.	TRBJ1-2	once	TGTGCCAGCAGCGGGGTCGGGGGAGTTGGTGGCTACACCTTC	CASSGVGGVGGYTF
TRBV6-1	14	TRBD2	TRBJ2-2	.	TGTGCCAGCATGGGGGGGTCGTGGACCGGGGAGCTGTTTTTT	CASMGGSWTGELFF
TRBV19	14	.	TRBJ2-7	.	TGTGCCAGTAGTAACCTCGGACTACAATACGAGCAGTACTTC	CASSNLGLQYEQYF
TRBV10-2	17	TRBD2	TRBJ2-7	.	TGCGCCAGCAGCCCGCTGGGACTAGCGGGGGGGACCTACGAGCAGTACTTC	CASSPLGLAGGTYEQYF
TRBV7-2	15	TRBD1	TRBJ1-1	.	TGTGCCAGCAGCTTATCGCCAGGGGGAAACACTGAAGCTTTCTTT	CASSLSPGGNTEAFF
TRBV5-1	15	.	TRBJ2-7	.	TGCGCCAGCAGCTTGGCTAGCGTGATTTCCTACGAGCAGTACTTC	CASSLASVISYEQYF
TRBV5-8	14	.	TRBJ2-7	.	TGTGCCAGCAGCTTGTCGGTCAGGGGCTACGAGCAGTACTTC	CASSLSVRGYEQYF
TRBV5-1	14	.	TRBJ2-3	.	TGCGCCAGCAGCCGGAGCGGACCCACAGATACGCAGTATTTT	CASSRSGPTDTQYF
TRBV5-4	16	.	TRBJ2-2	.	TGTGCCAGCAGCCTAGGGAAGCGGGCGAACACCGGGGAGCTGTTTTTT	CASSLGKRANTGELFF
TRBV9	14	TRBD1	TRBJ1-2	.	TGTGCCAGCAGCCTGTGGGACAGTAACTATGGCTACACCTTC	CASSLWDSNYGYTF
TRBV5-1	16	.	TRBJ2-7	.	TGCGCCAGCAGCTTGGGGCAGGCCTCAAGCTCCTACGAGCAGTACTTC	CASSLGQASSSYEQYF
TRBV27	14	.	TRBJ2-7	.	TGTGCCAGCAGTTTAAGGTTAGGGGGTTACGAGCAGTACTTC	CASSLRLGGYEQYF
TRBV30	14	TRBD2	TRBJ2-7	.	TGTGCCTGGAGGACTAGCGGGGCATTTTACGAGCAGTACTTC	CAWRTSGAFYEQYF
TRBV6-5	14	TRBD1	TRBJ2-5	.	TGTGCCAGCAGTCCAGGGGGAACATTGAGGACCCAGTACTTC	CASSPGGTLRTQYF
TRBV5-1	19	TRBD1	TRBJ1-4	.	TGCGCCAGCAGCTTGTTGCCCGCGCAGGGGGCGTCAACTAATGAAAAACTGTTTTTT	CASSLLPAQGASTNEKLFF
TRBV6-1	16	.	TRBJ2-7	.	TGTGCCAGCAGTGAAGCGGCCGGGACAAGATTCTACGAGCAGTACTTC	CASSEAAGTRFYEQYF
TRBV4-3	15	TRBD2	TRBJ2-3	.	TGCGCCAGCAGCGGGACTAGCGGGGGGCGAGGTACGCAGTATTTT	CASSGTSGGRGTQYF
TRBV10-3	15	TRBD1	TRBJ1-2	once	TGTGCCATCCCAACCGACCGGGACAGGGACTATGGCTACACCTTC	CAIPTDRDRDYGYTF
TRBV7-6	15	TRBD1	TRBJ2-7	.	TGTGCCAGCAGCCCCCGGGGACAGGGGGGCCACGAGCAGTACTTC	CASSPRGQGGHEQYF
TRBV4-1	15	TRBD1	TRBJ2-5	.	TGCGCCAGCAGCCAAATGCCGGGGACAGTTGAGACCCAGTACTTC	CASSQMPGTVETQYF
TRBV9	13	.	TRBJ2-2	.	TGTGCCAGCAGCGAGACAGAGAACGGGGAGCTGTTTTTT	CASSETENGELFF
TRBV6-5	16	TRBD1	TRBJ2-1	.	TGTGCCAGCAGTTCCCAGGACAGGGTATTTTACAATGAGCAGTTCTTC	CASSSQDRVFYNEQFF
TRBV19	15	TRBD1	TRBJ1-5	.	TGTGCCAGTAGTCTCGGACAGGGGGGCAATCAGCCCCAGCATTTT	CASSLGQGGNQPQHF
TRBV6-5	14	TRBD1	TRBJ1-6	few	TGTGCCAGCAGTGATTGGACAGGGCGTTCACCCCTCCACTTT	CASSDWTGRSPLHF
TRBV6-6	14	.	TRBJ2-7	.	TGTGCCAGCAGTTACAAGGGACTGGCCTACGAGCAGTACTTC	CASSYKGLAYEQYF
TRBV10-3	14	.	TRBJ1-2	.	TGTGCCATCAGTGAGTCGATTGTCCGGTATGGCTACACCTTC	CAISESIVRYGYTF
TRBV19	20	.	TRBJ2-1	.	TGTGCCAGTAGGACAGGGCGCGACGGATGGACTAGCACCCTTCACAATGAGCAGTTCTTC	CASRTGRDGWTSTLHNEQFF
TRBV11-2	12	.	TRBJ2-1	.	TGTGCCAGCAGCTTAGTCTCGGTTGAGCAGTTCTTC	CASSLVSVEQFF
TRBV30	11	.	TRBJ1-1	.	TGTGCCTGGAGTGTACTGGAGGAAGCTTTCTTT	CAWSVLEEAFF
TRBV11-2	16	TRBD2	TRBJ2-3	.	TGTGCCAGCAATCCGACTAGCGGGGGGGCCCCAGATACGCAGTATTTT	CASNPTSGGAPDTQYF
TRBV27	13	.	TRBJ1-2	.	TGTGCCAGCAGTTTATCGGCGGATTATGGCTACACCTTC	CASSLSADYGYTF
TRBV2	13	TRBD1	TRBJ1-2	once	TGTGCCACCCGGGACAGGGGTAACTATGGCTACACCTTC	CATRDRGNYGYTF
TRBV29-1	15	TRBD1	TRBJ1-1	.	TGCAGCGTGGATTCGGGACAGGGGATGAACACTGAAGCTTTCTTT	CSVDSGQGMNTEAFF
TRBV4-1	15	TRBD1	TRBJ2-2	.	TGCGCCAGCAGCCTGCCGGGACAGGGGACCGGGGAGCTGTTTTTT	CASSLPGQGTGELFF
TRBV19	14	TRBD2	TRBJ2-1	.	TGTGCCAGTAGTATGGGAGGGAGATACAATGAGCAGTTCTTC	CASSMGGRYNEQFF
TRBV5-4	18	TRBD1	TRBJ1-1	.	TGTGCCAGCAGCTTATATGGGACAGGCCCCCCGGAGAACACTGAAGCTTTCTTT	CASSLYGTGPPENTEAFF
TRBV5-1	16	TRBD2	TRBJ2-7	.	TGCGCCAGCAGCCCCAGACTAGCGGGCTTCTCCTACGAGCAGTACTTC	CASSPRLAGFSYEQYF
TRBV11-3	15	.	TRBJ2-3	.	TGTGCCAGCAGCCGAGTAGCCGGGGGCACAGATACGCAGTATTTT	CASSRVAGGTDTQYF
TRBV28	14	.	TRBJ2-7	.	TGTGCCAGCAGTTTTGATAGCGGTGGACGGGAGCAGTACTTC	CASSFDSGGREQYF